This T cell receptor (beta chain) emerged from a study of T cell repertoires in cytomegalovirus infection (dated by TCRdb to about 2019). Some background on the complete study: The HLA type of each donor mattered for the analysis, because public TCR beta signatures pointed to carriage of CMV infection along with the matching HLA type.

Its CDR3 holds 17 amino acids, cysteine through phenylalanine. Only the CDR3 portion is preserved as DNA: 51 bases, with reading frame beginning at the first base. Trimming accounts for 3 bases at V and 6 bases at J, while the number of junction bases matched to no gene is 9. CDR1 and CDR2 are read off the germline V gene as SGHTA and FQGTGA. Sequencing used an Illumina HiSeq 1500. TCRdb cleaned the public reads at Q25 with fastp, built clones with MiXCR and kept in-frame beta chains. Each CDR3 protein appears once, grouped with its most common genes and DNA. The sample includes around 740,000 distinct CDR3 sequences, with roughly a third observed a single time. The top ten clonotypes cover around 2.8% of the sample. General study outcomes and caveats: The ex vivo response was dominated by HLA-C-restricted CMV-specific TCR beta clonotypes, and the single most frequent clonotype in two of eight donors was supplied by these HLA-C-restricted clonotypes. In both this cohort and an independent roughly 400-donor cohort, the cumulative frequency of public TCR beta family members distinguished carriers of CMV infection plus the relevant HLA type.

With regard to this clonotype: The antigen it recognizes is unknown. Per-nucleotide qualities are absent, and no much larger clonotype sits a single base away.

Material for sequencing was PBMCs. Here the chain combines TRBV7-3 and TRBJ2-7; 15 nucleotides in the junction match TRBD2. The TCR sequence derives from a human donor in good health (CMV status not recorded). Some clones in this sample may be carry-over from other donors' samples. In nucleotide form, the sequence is TGTGCCAGCAGCTTCACGGGACTAGCGGGGGGCCCCCCCGAGCAGTACTTC. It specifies CASSFTGLAGGPPEQYF.